One and the same sample provided the 5 T cell receptor beta chains below, sequenced in a study of Ad26.COV2.S vaccination and SARS-CoV-2 variants. The data were produced by immunoSEQ multiplex PCR, yet TCRdb's version contains in-frame clones alone and is incomplete. The repertoire holds under 600,000 clones, with 80% to 90% as singletons. Treatment described: around 19 received Ad26.COV2.S at low or high dose, single or two shots; 5 received placebo; per-sample allocation not given. The samples date from day 63 after the first vaccine or placebo injection. Here the sequenced sample was peripheral blood, taken in a trial of Ad26.COV2.S vaccine versus placebo. The source of these receptors is a person aged 18-60 years who received the Ad26.COV2.S COVID-19 vaccine or a placebo.

This rearrangement joins TRBV11-2 to TRBJ1-5, with 9 bases aligning to TRBD1. Unmatched junction bases numbered 9, after V lost 5 bases and J lost 7 bases. The CDR3 is 15 residues long. Germline lookup yields CDR1 SGHAT and CDR2 FQNNGV. CDR3 protein: CASSPTGGAKQPQHF. The CDR3 nucleotides read TGTGCCAGCAGCCCCACAGGGGGCGCGAAGCAGCCCCAGCATTTT.

J is TRBJ2-1 and V is TRBV19; weak D call: TRBD1 (6 bases). The CDR3 is made up of 16 amino acids. The germline V gene encodes CDR1 LNHDA and CDR2 SQIVND (reference sequence). V was pared by 2 bases and J by 3 bases, with 14 bases between. The chain's CDR3 is CASSIPGQKHYNEQFF. DNA for the CDR3: TGTGCCAGTAGTATACCCGGACAGAAACACTACAATGAGCAGTTCTTC. Complete variable domain (other parts from reference TRBV19 and TRBJ2-1): DGGITQSPKYLFRKEGQNVTLSCEQNLNHDAMYWYRQDPGQGLRLIYYSQIVNDFQKGDIAEGYSVSREKKESFPLTVTSAQKNPTAFYLCASSIPGQKHYNEQFFGPGTRLTVL.

The chain joins TRBV5-4 to TRBJ2-7; D possibly corresponds to TRBD2 (5 bases). CDR1 and CDR2 from the germline V gene are SGHNT and YYREEE (reference sequence). Trimming took off 0 bases at V and 5 bases at J, with 9 bases between the two ends. The CDR3 is 13 amino acids. CDR3 protein: CASSLADSHEQYF. The CDR3 coding sequence is TGTGCCAGCAGCTTGGCGGACTCTCACGAGCAGTACTTC. Full variable domain (remainder filled in from reference TRBV5-4 and TRBJ2-7): ETGVTQSPTHLIKTRGQQVTLRCSSQSGHNTVSWYQQALGQGPQFIFQYYREEENGRGNFPPRFSGLQFPNYSSELNVNALELDDSALYLCASSLADSHEQYFGPGTRLTVT.

This chain uses TRBV11-2 with TRBJ1-1; TRBD1 matches 9 bases. Germline-derived CDR1 and CDR2 are SGHAT and FQNNGV. J gave up 5 bases and V 1 base, and 8 bases lay outside the gene matches. The CDR3 has 16 amino acids. The CDR3, as DNA: TGTGCCAGCAGCTTAGCCCAGGGACAGGGACGGACTGAAGCTTTCTTT. This encodes CASSLAQGQGRTEAFF.

V is TRBV28 and J is TRBJ2-7; D remains unclear. The germline V gene encodes CDR1 MDHEN and CDR2 SYDVKM. This CDR3 region has 15 residues. Trimming removed 3 bases at V and 0 bases at J, with 12 bases between. CDR3 region: CASSLSLVSSYEQYF. CDR3 coding DNA: TGTGCCAGCAGTTTGTCCCTCGTCAGCTCCTACGAGCAGTACTTC.